The T cell receptor (beta chain) under discussion was sequenced for a study of T cells after yellow fever vaccination. Whole-study findings and limits: Overlap between CD4 and CD8 compartments was detected for a small share of clonotypes. Abundant clonotypes from the bulk population could have been carried over as contaminants into FACS-sorted repertoires.

One entry per CDR3 protein results from TCRdb running MiXCR on the 5' RACE reads. The sample includes about 45,000 distinct CDR3 sequences, 6.8% seen only once; the top ten take 15%. This clonotype was seen at least ten times. The ends lost 4 bases at V and 9 bases at J; junction bases unmatched: 12. The germline gives CDR1 SGHRS, CDR2 YFSETQ. This CDR3 region has 16 residues. This sequence was found in a man aged 30 to 39 who received the YFV17D yellow fever vaccine. The chain carries TRBV5-1 and TRBJ2-1; 11 bases map to TRBD2. Sequences were derived from CD8+ T cells not binding an NS4B(214-222) dextramer, sorted from PBMCs, sampled 45 days after the yellow fever booster vaccination. The CDR3: CASSQKTSGIRGEQFF. The DNA of the CDR3 is TGCGCCAGCAGCCAAAAGACTAGCGGGATAAGGGGTGAGCAGTTCTTC.